This TCR beta chain was recorded in a study of PD-1 blockade in classical Hodgkin lymphoma. Produced via immunoSEQ multiplex PCR; TCRdb's table is partial and in-frame only. The table lists 50,000 or so clones, approximately 70% of them singletons. Each of the patients experienced relapse following autologous stem cell transplantation, and their brentuximab vedotin exposure differed. V was pared by 2 bases and J by 6 bases, with 9 bases between. The CDR3 is 13 residues long. CDR1 is MNHNY and CDR2 is SVGAGI in the germline V gene (reference sequence). This chain links TRBV6-6 with TRBJ2-3; D might be TRBD1 (5 bases). The receptor was derived from a human donor with classical Hodgkin lymphoma. The sample here was peripheral blood mononuclear cells (PBMCs), taken before the second cycle of nivolumab. The CDR3 spells CASSYRPGDTQYF. CDR3 nucleotides: TGTGCCAGCAGTTACCGCCCAGGGGATACGCAGTATTTT.